This paragraph covers one T cell receptor (beta chain) sequence. Its specificity is unknown. This entry is derived from a study of glioma-infiltrating T cells. At the level of the study: Sequencing aimed for about 4.5- to 10-fold coverage of about a million peripheral T cells.

Study conclusions and caveats: Signature shared blood CDR3 motifs were enriched in low-divergence and depleted in high-divergence patients. Only very few CDR3 sequences appeared in both tissue and blood.

The iRepertoire nested amplicon-rescue multiplex PCR amplified TCR alpha and beta CDR3s from RNA. TCRdb fed the multiplex PCR reads into MiXCR, producing one record per CDR3 protein. The sample lists fewer than 500,000 distinct CDR3 sequences, more than 35% occurring once. CDR1 MNHEY and CDR2 SMNVEV come from the germline V gene (reference sequence). The CDR3 is 14 residues long. After removal of 8 bases from V and 4 bases from J, the junction contained 6 bases not matched to a gene. The receptor was derived from a human donor with low-grade glioma or glioblastoma, undergoing nonglioma brain surgery, or in good health (not recorded which). The sequencing sample was made of glioma tissue, nonneoplastic brain tissue, or PBMCs (not recorded which). The genes are TRBV27 and TRBJ1-2, with 11 bases lining up with TRBD1. CDR3 nucleotides: TGTGCCAGCGGGGACAGGGGGTCCTTCTATGGCTACACCTTC. Amino acids: CASGDRGSFYGYTF.